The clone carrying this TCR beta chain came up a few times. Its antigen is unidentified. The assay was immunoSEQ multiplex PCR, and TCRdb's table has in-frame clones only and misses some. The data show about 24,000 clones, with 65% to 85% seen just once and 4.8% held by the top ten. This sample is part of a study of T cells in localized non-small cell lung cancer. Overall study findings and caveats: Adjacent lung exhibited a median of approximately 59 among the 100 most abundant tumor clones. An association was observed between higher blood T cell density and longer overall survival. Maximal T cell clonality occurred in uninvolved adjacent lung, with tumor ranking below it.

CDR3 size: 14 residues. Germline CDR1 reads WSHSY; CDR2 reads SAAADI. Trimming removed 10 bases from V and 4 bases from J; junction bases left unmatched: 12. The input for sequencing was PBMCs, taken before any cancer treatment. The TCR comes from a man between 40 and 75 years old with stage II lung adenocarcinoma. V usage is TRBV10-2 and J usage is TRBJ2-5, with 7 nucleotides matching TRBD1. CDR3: CATTNNRGRETQYF. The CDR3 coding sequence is TGCGCCACCACTAACAACAGGGGCAGAGAGACCCAGTACTTC.